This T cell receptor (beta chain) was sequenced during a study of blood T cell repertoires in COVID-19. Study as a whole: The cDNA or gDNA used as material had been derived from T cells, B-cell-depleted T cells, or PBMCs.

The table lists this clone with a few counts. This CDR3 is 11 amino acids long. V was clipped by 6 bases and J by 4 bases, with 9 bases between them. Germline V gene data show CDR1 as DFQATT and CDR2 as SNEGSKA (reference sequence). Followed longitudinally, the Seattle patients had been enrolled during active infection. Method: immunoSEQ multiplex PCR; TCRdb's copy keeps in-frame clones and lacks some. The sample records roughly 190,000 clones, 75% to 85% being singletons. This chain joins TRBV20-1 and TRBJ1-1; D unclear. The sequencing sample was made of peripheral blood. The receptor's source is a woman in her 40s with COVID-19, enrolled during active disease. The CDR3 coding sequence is TGCAGTGCCACTATTCTCACTGAAGCTTTCTTT. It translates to CSATILTEAFF.